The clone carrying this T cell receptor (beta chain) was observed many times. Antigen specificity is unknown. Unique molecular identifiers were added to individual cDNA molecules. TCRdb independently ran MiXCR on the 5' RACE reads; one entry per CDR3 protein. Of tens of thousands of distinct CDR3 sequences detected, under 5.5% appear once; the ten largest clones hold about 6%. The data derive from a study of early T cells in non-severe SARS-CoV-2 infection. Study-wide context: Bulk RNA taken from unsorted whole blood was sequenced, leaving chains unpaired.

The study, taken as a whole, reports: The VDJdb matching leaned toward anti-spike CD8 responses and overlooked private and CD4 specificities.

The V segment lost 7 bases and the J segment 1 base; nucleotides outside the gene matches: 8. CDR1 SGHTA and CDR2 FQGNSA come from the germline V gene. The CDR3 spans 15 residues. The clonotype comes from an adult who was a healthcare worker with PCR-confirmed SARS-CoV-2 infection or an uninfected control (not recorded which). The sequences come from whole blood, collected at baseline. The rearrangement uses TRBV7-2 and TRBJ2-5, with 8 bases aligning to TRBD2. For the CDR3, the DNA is TGTGCCAGCACCGAGTCGGGGGGGGTCCAAGAGACCCAGTACTTC. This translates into CASTESGGVQETQYF. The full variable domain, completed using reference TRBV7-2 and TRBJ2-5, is GAGVSQSPSNKVTEKGKDVELRCDPISGHTALYWYRQSLGQGLEFLIYFQGNSAPDKSGLPSDRFSAERTGGSVSTLTIQRTQQEDSAVYLCASTESGGVQETQYFGPGTRLLVL.